This T cell receptor (beta chain) stems from a study of siplizumab effects on memory and regulatory T cells. Some clones are missing from TCRdb's copy, which holds only in-frame ones; the method was immunoSEQ multiplex PCR. The sample consists of roughly 110,000 clones, 93% of them appearing once. Germline V CDR1 and CDR2: LNHDA, SQIVND (reference sequence). CDR3 size: 12 residues. Trimming left V 5 bases short and J 4 bases short, with 8 bases between. The genes are TRBV19 and TRBJ1-2; D ambiguous. This sequence was found in a human donor in good health. Sequencing was performed on non-Treg CD4+ T cells sorted from blood. The CDR3 spells CASSVTGYGYTF. CDR3 bases: TGTGCCAGTAGTGTGACGGGCTATGGCTACACCTTC.